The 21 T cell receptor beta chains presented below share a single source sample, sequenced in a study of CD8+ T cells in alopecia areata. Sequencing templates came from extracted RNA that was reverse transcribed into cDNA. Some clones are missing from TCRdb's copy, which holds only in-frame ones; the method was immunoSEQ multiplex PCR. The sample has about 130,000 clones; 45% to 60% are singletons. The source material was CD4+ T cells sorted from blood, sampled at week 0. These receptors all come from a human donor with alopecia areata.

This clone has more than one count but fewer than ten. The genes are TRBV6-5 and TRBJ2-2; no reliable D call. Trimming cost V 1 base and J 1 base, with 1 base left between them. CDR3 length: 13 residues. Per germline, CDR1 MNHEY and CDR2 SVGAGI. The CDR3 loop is CASSYWNTGELFF. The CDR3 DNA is TGTGCCAGCAGTTACTGGAACACCGGGGAGCTGTTTTTT.

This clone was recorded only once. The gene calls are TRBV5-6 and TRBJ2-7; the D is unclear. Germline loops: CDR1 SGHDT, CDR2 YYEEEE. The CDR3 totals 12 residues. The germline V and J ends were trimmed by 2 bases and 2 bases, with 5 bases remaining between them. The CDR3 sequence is CASSLETYEQYF. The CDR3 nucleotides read TGTGCCAGCAGCTTAGAGACCTACGAGCAGTACTTC.

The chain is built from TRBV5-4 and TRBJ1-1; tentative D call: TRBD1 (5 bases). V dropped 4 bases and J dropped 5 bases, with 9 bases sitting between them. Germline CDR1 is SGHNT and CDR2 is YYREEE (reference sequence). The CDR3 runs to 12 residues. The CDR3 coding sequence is TGTGCCAGCAGCAGGGGTATAACTGAAGCTTTCTTT. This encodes CASSRGITEAFF.

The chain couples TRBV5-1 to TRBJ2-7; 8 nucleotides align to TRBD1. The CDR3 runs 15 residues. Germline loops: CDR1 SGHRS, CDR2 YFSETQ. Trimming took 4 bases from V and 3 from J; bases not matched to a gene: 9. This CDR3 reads CASSRQGYPDYEQYF. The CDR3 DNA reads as TGCGCCAGCAGCCGACAGGGGTACCCAGACTACGAGCAGTACTTC.

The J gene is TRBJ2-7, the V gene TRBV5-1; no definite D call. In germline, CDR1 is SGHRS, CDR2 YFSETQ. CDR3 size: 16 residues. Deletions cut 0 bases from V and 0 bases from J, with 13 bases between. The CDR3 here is CASSLGSRSLSYEQYF. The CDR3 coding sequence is TGCGCCAGCAGCTTGGGCTCCAGGTCCCTCTCCTACGAGCAGTACTTC.

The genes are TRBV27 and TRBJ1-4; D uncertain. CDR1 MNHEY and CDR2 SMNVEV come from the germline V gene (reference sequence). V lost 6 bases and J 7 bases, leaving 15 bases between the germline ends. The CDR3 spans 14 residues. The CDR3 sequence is CASSPGYTSEKLFF. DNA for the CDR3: TGTGCCAGCAGCCCGGGGTACACCAGTGAAAAACTGTTTTTT.

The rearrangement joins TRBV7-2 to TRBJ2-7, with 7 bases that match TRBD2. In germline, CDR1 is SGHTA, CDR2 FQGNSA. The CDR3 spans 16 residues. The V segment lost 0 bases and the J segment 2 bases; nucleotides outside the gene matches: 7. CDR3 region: CASSLALSREPYEQYF. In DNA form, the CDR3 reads TGTGCCAGCAGCTTAGCGCTCTCGCGGGAGCCCTACGAGCAGTACTTC.

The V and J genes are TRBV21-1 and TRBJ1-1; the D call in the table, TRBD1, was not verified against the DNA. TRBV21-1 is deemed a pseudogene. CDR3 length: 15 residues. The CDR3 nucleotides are TGTGCCAGCAGCACGATTGGGACAGAGAACACTGAAGCTTTCTTT. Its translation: CASSTIGTENTEAFF.

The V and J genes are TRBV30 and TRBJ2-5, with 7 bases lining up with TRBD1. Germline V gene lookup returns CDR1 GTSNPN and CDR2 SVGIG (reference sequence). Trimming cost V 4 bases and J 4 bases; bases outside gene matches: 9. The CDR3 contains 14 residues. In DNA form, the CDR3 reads TGTGCCTGGACAACTAAGAGGGGGCGAGAGACCCAGTACTTC. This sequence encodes CAWTTKRGRETQYF.

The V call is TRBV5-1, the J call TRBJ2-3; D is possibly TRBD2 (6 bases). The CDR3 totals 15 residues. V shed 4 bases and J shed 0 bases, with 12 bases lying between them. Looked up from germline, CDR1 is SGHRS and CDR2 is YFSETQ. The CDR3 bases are TGCGCCAGCAGCCCATCGGCGGGGAGCACAGATACGCAGTATTTT. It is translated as CASSPSAGSTDTQYF.

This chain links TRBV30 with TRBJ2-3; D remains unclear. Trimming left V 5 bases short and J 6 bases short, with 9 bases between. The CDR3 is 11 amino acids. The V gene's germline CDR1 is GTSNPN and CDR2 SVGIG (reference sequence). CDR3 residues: CAWVVFDTQYF. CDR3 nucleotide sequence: TGTGCCTGGGTCGTATTTGATACGCAGTATTTT.

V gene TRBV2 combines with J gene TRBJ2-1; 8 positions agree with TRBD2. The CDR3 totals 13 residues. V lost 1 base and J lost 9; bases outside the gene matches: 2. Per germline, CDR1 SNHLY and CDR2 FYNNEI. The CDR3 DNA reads TGTGCCAGCAGTGAAGAGGGACTAGGTGAGCAGTTCTTC. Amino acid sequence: CASSEEGLGEQFF. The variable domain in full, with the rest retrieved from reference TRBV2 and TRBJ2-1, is EPEVTQTPSHQVTQMGQEVILRCVPISNHLYFYWYRQILGQKVEFLVSFYNNEISEKSEIFDDQFSVERPDGSNFTLKIRSTKLEDSAMYFCASSEEGLGEQFFGPGTRLTVL.

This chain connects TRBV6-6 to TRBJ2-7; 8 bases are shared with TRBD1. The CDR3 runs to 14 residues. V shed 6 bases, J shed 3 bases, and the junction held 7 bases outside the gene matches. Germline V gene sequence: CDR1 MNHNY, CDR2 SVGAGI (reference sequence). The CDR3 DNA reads TGTGCCAGCAGCAAAAGGACAGGGAACTACGAGCAGTACTTC. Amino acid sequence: CASSKRTGNYEQYF.

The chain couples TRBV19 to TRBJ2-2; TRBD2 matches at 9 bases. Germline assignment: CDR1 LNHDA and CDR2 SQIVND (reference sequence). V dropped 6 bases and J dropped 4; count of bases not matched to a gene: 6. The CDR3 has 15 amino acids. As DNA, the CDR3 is TGTGCCAGTAGAAGTAGCGGGAGTGGCACCGGGGAGCTGTTTTTT. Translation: CASRSSGSGTGELFF.

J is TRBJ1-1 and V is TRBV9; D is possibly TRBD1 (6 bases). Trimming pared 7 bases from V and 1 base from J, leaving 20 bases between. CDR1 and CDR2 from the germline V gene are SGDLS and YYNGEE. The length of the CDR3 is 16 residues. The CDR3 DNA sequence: TGTGCCAGCCGCAGGGGTGTCGTAGGTGAGAACACTGAAGCTTTCTTT. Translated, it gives CASRRGVVGENTEAFF.

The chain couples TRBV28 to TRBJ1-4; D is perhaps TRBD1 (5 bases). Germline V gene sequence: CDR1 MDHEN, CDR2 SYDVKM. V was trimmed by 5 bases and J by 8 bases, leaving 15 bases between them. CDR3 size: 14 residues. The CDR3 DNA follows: TGTGCCAGCAGTCCCCCAGGGAACCAAGAAAAACTGTTTTTT. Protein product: CASSPPGNQEKLFF.

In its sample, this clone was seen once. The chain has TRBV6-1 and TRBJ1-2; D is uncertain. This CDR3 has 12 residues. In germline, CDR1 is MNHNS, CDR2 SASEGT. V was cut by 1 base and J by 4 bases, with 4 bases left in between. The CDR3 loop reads CASSEGRYGYTF. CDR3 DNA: TGTGCCAGCAGTGAAGGACGCTATGGCTACACCTTC.

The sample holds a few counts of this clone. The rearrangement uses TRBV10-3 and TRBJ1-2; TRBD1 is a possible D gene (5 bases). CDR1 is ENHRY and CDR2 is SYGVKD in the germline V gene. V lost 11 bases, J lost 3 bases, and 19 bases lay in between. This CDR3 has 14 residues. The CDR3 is CASNPGSGDYGYTF. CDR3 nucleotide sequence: TGTGCCTCCAATCCAGGTTCGGGGGACTATGGCTACACCTTC.

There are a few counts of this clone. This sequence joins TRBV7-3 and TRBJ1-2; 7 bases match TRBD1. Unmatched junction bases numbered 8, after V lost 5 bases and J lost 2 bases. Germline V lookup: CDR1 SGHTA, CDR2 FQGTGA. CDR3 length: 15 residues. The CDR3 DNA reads TGTGCCAGCAGCCCGGGGACAGCTCAAAACTATGGCTACACCTTC. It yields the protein CASSPGTAQNYGYTF.

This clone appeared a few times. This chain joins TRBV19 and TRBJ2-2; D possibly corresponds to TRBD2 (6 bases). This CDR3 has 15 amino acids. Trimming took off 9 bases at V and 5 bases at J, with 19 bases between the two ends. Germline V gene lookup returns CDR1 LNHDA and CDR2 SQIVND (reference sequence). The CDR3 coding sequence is TGTGCCAGAAAGGGGCGGGGCGAACTTACCGGGGAGCTGTTTTTT. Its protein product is CARKGRGELTGELFF.

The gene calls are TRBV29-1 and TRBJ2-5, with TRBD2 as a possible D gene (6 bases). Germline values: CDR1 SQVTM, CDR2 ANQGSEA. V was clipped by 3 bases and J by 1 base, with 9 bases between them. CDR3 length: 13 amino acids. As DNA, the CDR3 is TGCAGCGTTGATAGTAGCGGCCAAGAGACCCAGTACTTC. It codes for CSVDSSGQETQYF.